This entry is about one T cell receptor (beta chain). Its antigen is not identified. The CDR3 has 16 residues. V was cut by 4 bases and J by 1 base, with 14 bases left in between. The germline V gene encodes CDR1 DFQATT and CDR2 SNEGSKA (reference sequence). TCRdb called the 5' RACE reads again in MiXCR, with one record for every CDR3 protein. The repertoire holds hundreds of thousands of distinct CDR3 sequences, with about 22% as singletons. The sample belongs to a study of T-cell memory formation after mild COVID-19. For the study at large: For the most part, TCR clusters were specific to one donor.

Findings of the study overall: A subset of responding clones appeared in pre-infection memory, suggesting cross-reactive memory joined. Largely, contracting CD4+ clones fell within CM and EM, and contracting CD8+ clones within EMRA. Day 15 to 85 contracting clones showed balanced CD4/CD8; later expanders leaned CD4+.

The specimen sequenced was PBMCs or a T cell subset sorted from them (not recorded which). This chain uses TRBV20-1 with TRBJ1-6; D possibly corresponds to TRBD1 (6 bases). This clonotype was obtained from an adult woman who had mild COVID-19 (a few samples of this study predate the infection). Cell type and time point are not known. The CDR3: CSAMGARVSYNSPLHF. The CDR3, as DNA: TGCAGTGCTATGGGGGCAAGGGTGTCCTATAATTCACCCCTCCACTTT.